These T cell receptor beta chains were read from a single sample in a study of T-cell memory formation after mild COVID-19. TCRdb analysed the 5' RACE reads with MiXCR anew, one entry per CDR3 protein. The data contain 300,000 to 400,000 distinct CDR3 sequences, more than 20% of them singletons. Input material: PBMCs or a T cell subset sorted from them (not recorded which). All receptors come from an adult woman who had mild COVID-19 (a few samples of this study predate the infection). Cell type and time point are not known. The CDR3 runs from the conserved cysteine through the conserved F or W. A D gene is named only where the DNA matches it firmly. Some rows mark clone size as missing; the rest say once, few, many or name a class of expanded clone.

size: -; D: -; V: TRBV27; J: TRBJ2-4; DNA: TGTGCCAGCAGTTTGTCTAGCGAGGGAGACATTCAGTACTTC; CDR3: CASSLSSEGDIQYF
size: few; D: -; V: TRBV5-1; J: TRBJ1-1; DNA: TGCGCCAGCAGCTCGGAGGGGTCCCGGAGCACTGAAGCTTTCTTT; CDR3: CASSSEGSRSTEAFF
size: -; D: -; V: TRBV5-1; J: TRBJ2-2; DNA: TGCGCATCGGGGCAGATGGACACCGGGGAGCTGTTTTTT; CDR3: CASGQMDTGELFF
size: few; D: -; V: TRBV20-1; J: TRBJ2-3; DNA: TGCAGTGCTAGAGTCGCGGCTAGCGGCACAGATACGCAGTATTTT; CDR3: CSARVAASGTDTQYF
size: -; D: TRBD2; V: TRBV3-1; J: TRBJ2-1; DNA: TGTGCCAGCAAGCGGGGGCCGCACCTCAATGAGCAGTTCTTC; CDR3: CASKRGPHLNEQFF
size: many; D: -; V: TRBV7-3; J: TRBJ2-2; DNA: TGTGCCAGCAGCTTAGTTCCGGGCGGGACCGGGGAGCTGTTTTTT; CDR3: CASSLVPGGTGELFF
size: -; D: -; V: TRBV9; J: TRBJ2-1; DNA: TGTGCCAGCAGCGTAGAAGCCTTCCCCTACAATGAGCAGTTCTTC; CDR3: CASSVEAFPYNEQFF
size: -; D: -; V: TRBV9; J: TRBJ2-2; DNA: TGTGCCAGCGGCTCCGGGACGAACACCGGGGAGCTGTTTTTT; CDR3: CASGSGTNTGELFF
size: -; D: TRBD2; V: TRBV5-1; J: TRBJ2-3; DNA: TGCGCCAGCAGCTCCTCACCAGCGGGAGGGCCAGATACGCAGTATTTT; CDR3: CASSSSPAGGPDTQYF
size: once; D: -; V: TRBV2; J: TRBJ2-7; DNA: TGTGCCAGCAGTGAAATGACTCTGTACGAGCAGTACTTC; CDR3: CASSEMTLYEQYF
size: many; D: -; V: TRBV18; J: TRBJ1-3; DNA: TGTGCCAGCTCACCCCAGAAACAGGGACCGATCTCTGGAAACACCATATATTTT; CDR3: CASSPQKQGPISGNTIYF
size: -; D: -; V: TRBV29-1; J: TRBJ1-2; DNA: TGCAGCGTTGCCAGGGACGGCCGTAACTATGGCTACACCTTC; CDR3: CSVARDGRNYGYTF
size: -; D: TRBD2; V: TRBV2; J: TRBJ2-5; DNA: TGTGCCAGCAGGGATAGTCTAGCGGGGAATCAAGAGACCCAGTACTTC; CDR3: CASRDSLAGNQETQYF
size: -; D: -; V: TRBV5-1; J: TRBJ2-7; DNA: TGCGCCAGCAGCTTTTTAGGCGGATCTCAGACCTACGAGCAGTACTTC; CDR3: CASSFLGGSQTYEQYF
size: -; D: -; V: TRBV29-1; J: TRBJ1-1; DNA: TGCAGCGGGCGGACGGTGAACACTGAAGCTTTCTTT; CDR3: CSGRTVNTEAFF
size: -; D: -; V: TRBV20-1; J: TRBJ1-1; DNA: TGCAGTGCTAGAAGGAGAGATCAAAGAACTGAAGCTTTCTTT; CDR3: CSARRRDQRTEAFF
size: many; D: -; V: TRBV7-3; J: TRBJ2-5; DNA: TGTGCCAGCAGCTTAACGGTACAAGAGACCCAGTACTTC; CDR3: CASSLTVQETQYF
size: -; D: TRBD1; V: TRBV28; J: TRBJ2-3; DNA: TGTGCCAGCAGGGGACAGGGGGTTGGCACAGATACGCAGTATTTT; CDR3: CASRGQGVGTDTQYF
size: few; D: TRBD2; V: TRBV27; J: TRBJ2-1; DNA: TGTGCCAGCGGGGGACTAGCGGGAGGGCCGGGGCTAATTGAGCAGTTCTTC; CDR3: CASGGLAGGPGLIEQFF
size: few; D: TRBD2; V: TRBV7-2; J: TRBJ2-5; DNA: TGTGCCAGCAGCCCAGATTGGACTAGAGAGACCCAGTACTTC; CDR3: CASSPDWTRETQYF
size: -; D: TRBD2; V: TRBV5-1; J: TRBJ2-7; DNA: TGCGCCAGCAGCTTAACGGGGGGGCCCAACGAGCAGTACTTC; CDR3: CASSLTGGPNEQYF
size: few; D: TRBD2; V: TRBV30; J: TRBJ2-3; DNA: TGTGCGGAAGGACGCGGGGGAGGAGATACGCAGTATTTT; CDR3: CAEGRGGGDTQYF
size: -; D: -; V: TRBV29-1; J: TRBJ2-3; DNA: TGCAGCGTTGCTCCAAAAAGCACAGATACGCAGTATTTT; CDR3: CSVAPKSTDTQYF
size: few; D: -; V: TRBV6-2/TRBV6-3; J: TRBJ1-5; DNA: TGTGCCAGCAGGAGCAGCTATAGCAATCAGCCCCAGCATTTT; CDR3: CASRSSYSNQPQHF
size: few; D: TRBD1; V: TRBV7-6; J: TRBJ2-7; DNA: TGTGCCAGCAGCCCACAGGGGCGCCCCTACGAGCAGTACTTC; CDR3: CASSPQGRPYEQYF
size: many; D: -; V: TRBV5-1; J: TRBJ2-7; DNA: TGCGCCAGCAGCTTGGAACAGGGAAGGAGGCAGTACTTC; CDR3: CASSLEQGRRQYF
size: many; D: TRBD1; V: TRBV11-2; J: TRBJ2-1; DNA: TGTGCCAGCAGCCAGGACAGGGGGCTTTGGGATGAGCAGTTCTTC; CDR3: CASSQDRGLWDEQFF
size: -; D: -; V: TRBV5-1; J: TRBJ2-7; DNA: TGCGCCAGCAGCCCTGATTTCTACGAGCAGTACTTC; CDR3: CASSPDFYEQYF
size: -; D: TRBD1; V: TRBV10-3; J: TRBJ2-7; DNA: TGTGCCATCAGTGGGGGGACAGGGGCCTACGAGCAGTACTTC; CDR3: CAISGGTGAYEQYF
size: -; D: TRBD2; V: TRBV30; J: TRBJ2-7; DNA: TGTGCCTGGAGTGGTCTAGCGGGGGCCACGGGGGAGCAGTACTTC; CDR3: CAWSGLAGATGEQYF
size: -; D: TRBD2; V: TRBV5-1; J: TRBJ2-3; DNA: TGCGCCAGCACCCCCCTAGCGGGAGGGCCCGATACGCAGTATTTT; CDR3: CASTPLAGGPDTQYF
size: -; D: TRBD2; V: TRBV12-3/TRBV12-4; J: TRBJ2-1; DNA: TGTGCCAGCAGTTTAGAGGGACTAGCGGGTTACAATGAGCAGTTCTTC; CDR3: CASSLEGLAGYNEQFF
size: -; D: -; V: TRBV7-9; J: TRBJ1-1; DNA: TGTGCCAGCAGCCCGCAGGGCGTAGGCACTGAAGCTTTCTTT; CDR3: CASSPQGVGTEAFF
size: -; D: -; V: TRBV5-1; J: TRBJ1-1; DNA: TGCGCCAGCAGCAAAACTTGGGGCACCCATTTCCTAGGTGAAGCTTTCTTT; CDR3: CASSKTWGTHFLGEAFF
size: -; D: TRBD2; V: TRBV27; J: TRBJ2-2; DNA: TGTGCCAGCAGTTCTCCCCGGACTAGCGGCACCGGGGAGCTGTTTTTT; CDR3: CASSSPRTSGTGELFF
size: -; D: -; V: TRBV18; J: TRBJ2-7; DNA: TGTGCCAGCTCACGGTGGGGGTCCGGGGACGAGCAGTACTTC; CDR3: CASSRWGSGDEQYF
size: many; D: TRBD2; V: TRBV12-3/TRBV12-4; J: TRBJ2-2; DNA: TGTGCCAGCGTCCTGGCGGGGGGGCTCGGCACCGGGGAGCTGTTTTTT; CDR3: CASVLAGGLGTGELFF
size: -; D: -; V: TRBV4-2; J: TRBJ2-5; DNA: TGTGCCAGCAGCCAAGCCACTCGGGGGCCGGAGACCCAGTACTTC; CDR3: CASSQATRGPETQYF
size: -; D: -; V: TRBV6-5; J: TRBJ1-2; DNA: TGTGCCAGCAGTTATTACGCCAGTTCGGACTATGGCTACACCTTC; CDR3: CASSYYASSDYGYTF
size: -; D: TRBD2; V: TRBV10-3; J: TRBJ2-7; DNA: TGTGCCATCAGGGCGGGACTAGCGGGAGGGCCCAGCGAGCAGTACTTC; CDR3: CAIRAGLAGGPSEQYF
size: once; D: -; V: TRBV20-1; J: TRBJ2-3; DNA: TGCAGTCCGGGGGGCCGCACAAGGGATACGCAGTATTTT; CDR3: CSPGGRTRDTQYF
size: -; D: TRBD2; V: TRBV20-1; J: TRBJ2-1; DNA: TGCAGTGCTAGTAGGCGGGAGGGTGTCAACAATGAGCAGTTCTTC; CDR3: CSASRREGVNNEQFF
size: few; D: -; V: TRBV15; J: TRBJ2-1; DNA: TGTGCCACCAGCAGAGAAGGGGGTCTCAGGGGCAATGAGCAGTTCTTC; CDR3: CATSREGGLRGNEQFF
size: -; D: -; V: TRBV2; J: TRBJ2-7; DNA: TGTGCCAGCAGTGAGGTTGGCCAGCTTGGATTGAGGGAGCAGTACTTC; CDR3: CASSEVGQLGLREQYF
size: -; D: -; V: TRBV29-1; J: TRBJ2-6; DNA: TGCAGCGCGGTCTCTAGCTCTGGGGCCAACGTCCTGACTTTC; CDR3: CSAVSSSGANVLTF
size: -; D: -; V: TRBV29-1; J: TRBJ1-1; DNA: TGCAGCGTGCCGAGAATTAGGCAGGGGAACACTGAAGCTTTCTTT; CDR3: CSVPRIRQGNTEAFF
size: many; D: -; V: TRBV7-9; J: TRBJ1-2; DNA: TGTGCCAGCAGCTTAAGGAGGGTCGGCTACACCTTC; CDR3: CASSLRRVGYTF
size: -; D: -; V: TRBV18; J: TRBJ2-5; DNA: TGTGCCAGCTCACCTAAACAGGGCATCGGAGAGACCCAGTACTTC; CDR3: CASSPKQGIGETQYF
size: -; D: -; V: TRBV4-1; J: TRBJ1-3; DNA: TGCGCCAGCAGCCAACAGGGAAGCTCTGGAAACACCATATATTTT; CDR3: CASSQQGSSGNTIYF
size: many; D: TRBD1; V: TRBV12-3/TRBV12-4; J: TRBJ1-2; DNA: TGTGCCAGCAGGGCGACAGGGATAAGGTACACCTTC; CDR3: CASRATGIRYTF
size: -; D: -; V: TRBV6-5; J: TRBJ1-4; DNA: TGTGCCAGCAGACCCCCGGCGTCAACTAATGAAAAACTGTTTTTT; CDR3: CASRPPASTNEKLFF
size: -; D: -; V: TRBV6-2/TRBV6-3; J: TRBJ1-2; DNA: TGTGCCAGCAGCCCATCAGGAATCTATGGCTACACCTTC; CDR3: CASSPSGIYGYTF
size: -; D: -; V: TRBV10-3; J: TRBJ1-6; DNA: TGTGCCATCAGTGAGTGGTCAGGCCGGGATTCACCCCTCCACTTT; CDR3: CAISEWSGRDSPLHF
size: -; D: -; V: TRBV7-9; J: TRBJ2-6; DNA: TGTGCCAGCAGCTTAGTCCGAGCCAACGTCCTGACTTTC; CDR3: CASSLVRANVLTF
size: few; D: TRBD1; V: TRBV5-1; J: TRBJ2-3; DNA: TGCGCCAGCAGTTTGGACAGGGGGCCCCCCTCAGATACGCAGTATTTT; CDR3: CASSLDRGPPSDTQYF
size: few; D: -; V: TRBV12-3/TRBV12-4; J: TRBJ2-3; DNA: TGTGCCACCGGGCGTCAGGGACCAGATACGCAGTATTTT; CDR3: CATGRQGPDTQYF